Listed here are 30 T cell receptor beta chains from one sample, sequenced in a study of OX40 agonist ivuxolimab in advanced cancers. Clones were sequenced by immunoSEQ multiplex PCR, and TCRdb holds only the in-frame ones, with some missing. There are about 68,000 clones in the sample; roughly 82% occur only once, and under 2% lies in the top ten. The sample here was CD4+ or CD8+ T cells sorted from blood, taken in a trial of the OX40 agonist ivuxolimab. The receptors shown here come from an adult with an advanced solid tumor such as melanoma, head and neck, liver or kidney cancer.

The chain has TRBV10-3 and TRBJ2-5; D is possibly TRBD1 or TRBD2 (6 bases each). In germline, CDR1 is ENHRY, CDR2 SYGVKD. This CDR3 is built from 13 residues. V was clipped by 7 bases and J by 5 bases, with 14 bases between them. The CDR3 DNA follows: TGTGCCATCAAGGGGGGCCCGGGGGAGACCCAGTACTTC. It specifies CAIKGGPGETQYF.

The rearrangement links TRBV11-2 to TRBJ1-2, with D unclear. Germline CDR1 is SGHAT and CDR2 is FQNNGV. CDR3 length: 15 residues. Trimming took 5 bases from V and 0 from J, leaving 13 bases between them. CDR3 bases: TGTGCCAGCAGCCCAGAATACAGAGCTAACTATGGCTACACCTTC. Protein sequence: CASSPEYRANYGYTF.

The J gene is TRBJ2-6, the V gene TRBV10-1; 8 nucleotides line up with TRBD1. Germline V gives CDR1 WNHNN, CDR2 SYGVQD (reference sequence). CDR3 length: 16 amino acids. J was trimmed by 2 bases and V by 6 bases; bases with no gene match: 6. For the CDR3, the DNA is TGCGCCAGCAGAGGACAGGGAATTACTGGGGCCAACGTCCTGACTTTC. It specifies CASRGQGITGANVLTF.

The V and J genes are TRBV28 and TRBJ2-3, with D tentatively TRBD2 (6 bases). Germline V gene data show CDR1 as MDHEN and CDR2 as SYDVKM. This CDR3 is built from 14 residues. Trimming removed 6 bases from V and 5 bases from J, with 15 bases in between. This chain's CDR3 is CASSRGTQGDTQYF. The CDR3 DNA sequence: TGTGCCAGCAGCCGCGGGACCCAGGGAGATACGCAGTATTTT.

This clone occurred once. The genes are TRBV4-1 and TRBJ2-7, with D unresolved. The CDR3 is made up of 15 amino acids. Germline CDR1 is MGHRA and CDR2 is YSYEKL. V was cut by 1 base and J by 0 bases, with 10 bases left in between. The CDR3 sequence: CASSQALFSSYEQYF. DNA for the CDR3: TGCGCCAGCAGCCAAGCCCTTTTTAGCTCCTACGAGCAGTACTTC.

The rearrangement links TRBV19 to TRBJ1-3; no definite D call. CDR1 LNHDA and CDR2 SQIVND come from the germline V gene (reference sequence). The ends were cut back, 10 bases at V and 0 bases at J, with 16 bases in the middle. This CDR3 comprises 15 residues. The DNA of the CDR3 is TGTGCCACCAGAAGCACCCCTATCTCTGGAAACACCATATATTTT. Translated: CATRSTPISGNTIYF.

The CDR3: CASSFISGSADTQYF. The CDR3 DNA reads TGTGCCAGCAGTTTTATAAGCGGGAGTGCAGATACGCAGTATTTT. This chain links TRBV27 with TRBJ2-3; TRBD2 agrees at 8 bases. The junction had 6 bases not matched to a gene; V was cut back by 3 bases and J by 4 bases. Germline CDR1 is MNHEY and CDR2 is SMNVEV (reference sequence). The CDR3 is 15 residues long.

The chain combines TRBV19 with TRBJ1-4, with D hard to call. The length of the CDR3 is 13 residues. V dropped 5 bases and J dropped 5 bases, with 9 bases sitting between them. Germline CDR1 is LNHDA and CDR2 is SQIVND (reference sequence). The CDR3 bases are TGTGCCAGTAGTGAGGGAAACAATGAAAAACTGTTTTTT. It specifies CASSEGNNEKLFF.

V usage is TRBV19 and J usage is TRBJ2-7, with 10 bases that match TRBD1. V lost 7 bases and J lost 6; bases outside the gene matches: 6. The CDR3 runs to 13 residues. From germline, CDR1 is LNHDA and CDR2 SQIVND (reference sequence). Here the CDR3 DNA reads TGTGCCAGTACCGGGACAGGGGAAATCGAGCAGTACTTC. Its translation is CASTGTGEIEQYF.

The chain couples TRBV4-3 to TRBJ2-2, with TRBD1 matching over 10 bases. The CDR3 totals 16 residues. The trim removed 3 bases at V and 7 bases at J, leaving 8 bases unmatched. In germline, CDR1 is LGHNA, CDR2 YSLEER. The CDR3 DNA is TGCGCCAGCAGCCAGGTGGAGGGACAGGGGATCGGGGAGCTGTTTTTT. As protein: CASSQVEGQGIGELFF.

This chain uses TRBV4-3 with TRBJ2-3; TRBD2 agrees at 7 bases. Germline assignment: CDR1 LGHNA and CDR2 YSLEER. Trimming took 1 base from V and 4 from J; bases not matched to a gene: 5. The CDR3 is 15 amino acids. The CDR3 DNA is TGCGCCAGCAGCCAAGGACTAGCCCTCTCAGATACGCAGTATTTT. It is translated as CASSQGLALSDTQYF.

The chain carries TRBV7-9 and TRBJ1-1, with D unclear. The CDR3 covers 15 residues. CDR1 is SEHNR, CDR2 FQNEAQ, per germline (reference sequence). Between the trimmed V and J ends, which lost 0 bases and 0 bases, there was a span of 8 bases. The CDR3 sequence: CASSLARSLNTEAFF. DNA for the CDR3: TGTGCCAGCAGCTTAGCGAGGAGCCTGAACACTGAAGCTTTCTTT.

This chain links TRBV27 with TRBJ1-5; the match to TRBD1 covers 9 bases. With V trimmed by 5 bases and J by 4 bases, 9 bases remained unmatched. CDR1 and CDR2 from the germline V gene are MNHEY and SMNVEV (reference sequence). The CDR3 is 16 amino acids. This CDR3 reads CASSPRDRVRNQPQHF. In DNA, the CDR3 is TGTGCCAGCAGTCCCCGGGACAGGGTCAGAAATCAGCCCCAGCATTTT.

This sequence joins TRBV28 and TRBJ2-1; 10 positions agree with TRBD2. V was pared by 7 bases and J by 7 bases, with 7 bases of the junction left unmatched. Germline CDR1 MDHEN, CDR2 SYDVKM. The CDR3 runs to 14 residues. In DNA, the CDR3 is TGTGCCAGCATCCTAGCGGGAGCGGGTAATGAGCAGTTCTTC. As protein: CASILAGAGNEQFF.

The chain carries TRBV5-1 and TRBJ2-2; 7 bases align to TRBD1. This CDR3 region has 15 residues. The germline V gene encodes CDR1 SGHRS and CDR2 YFSETQ. With 7 bases clipped from V and 3 bases from J, the junction kept 9 bases outside the gene matches. The CDR3 protein is CASGRTGVDTGELFF. CDR3 sequence (DNA): TGCGCCAGCGGCCGGACAGGAGTGGACACCGGGGAGCTGTTTTTT.

The chain is built from TRBV5-6 and TRBJ2-4; 7 positions agree with TRBD1. The CDR3 extends over 14 amino acids. CDR1 and CDR2 from the germline V gene are SGHDT and YYEEEE. V lost 0 bases and J lost 7; bases outside the gene matches: 4. The CDR3 nucleotides are TGTGCCAGCAGCTTGGTCACAGGGGTGAACATTCAGTACTTC. It encodes CASSLVTGVNIQYF.

The chain joins TRBV7-2 to TRBJ1-2; 8 nucleotides match TRBD1. There are 17 residues in the CDR3. Looked up from germline, CDR1 is SGHTA and CDR2 is FQGNSA. The V gene end was trimmed by 4 bases and the J gene end by 6 bases; junction bases not matched to a gene: 16. CDR3 sequence (DNA): TGTGCCAGCAGCTCTCAACGGACAGGGACAACCTCTGATGGCTACACCTTC. Amino acid sequence: CASSSQRTGTTSDGYTF.

The chain joins TRBV7-2 to TRBJ2-3, with D uncertain. Germline V gives CDR1 SGHTA, CDR2 FQGNSA. The germline V and J ends were trimmed by 5 bases and 4 bases, with 10 bases remaining between them. The length of the CDR3 is 13 residues. CDR3 DNA: TGTGCCAGCAGCCGACTTTCTCCAGATACGCAGTATTTT. It yields the protein CASSRLSPDTQYF.

The V call is TRBV5-1, the J call TRBJ2-3; TRBD2 matches 12 bases. V lost 7 bases to trimming and J lost 4 bases; unmatched junction nucleotides: 13. This CDR3 comprises 17 residues. CDR1 is SGHRS, CDR2 YFSETQ, per germline. The CDR3 nucleotides are TGCGCCAGCGGAACTAGCGGGAGGCCAACCGGGGCAGATACGCAGTATTTT. Translation: CASGTSGRPTGADTQYF.

The gene calls are TRBV27 and TRBJ2-5; D is uncertain. The CDR3 spans 12 residues. Germline V gene sequence: CDR1 MNHEY, CDR2 SMNVEV (reference sequence). V lost 6 bases to trimming and J lost 5 bases, with 10 bases between them. The chain's CDR3 is CASSRFGETQYF. The CDR3 DNA reads TGTGCCAGCAGCCGGTTCGGGGAGACCCAGTACTTC.

Only a few counts were recorded for this clone. This chain joins TRBV29-1 and TRBJ2-3; 8 bases match TRBD1. J lost 4 bases, V lost 1 base, and 4 bases had no gene match. The CDR3 has 14 residues. Germline values: CDR1 SQVTM, CDR2 ANQGSEA. The CDR3 coding sequence is TGCAGCGTTGAAGGGGGACAGGTCGCAGATACGCAGTATTTT. It translates to CSVEGGQVADTQYF.

This rearrangement joins TRBV5-6 to TRBJ2-5, with 10 bases aligning to TRBD2. This CDR3 region has 18 residues. Unmatched junction bases numbered 13, after V lost 0 bases and J lost 5 bases. CDR1 is SGHDT and CDR2 is YYEEEE in the germline V gene. The CDR3 nucleotides are TGTGCCAGCAGCTTGGAGGGTCGCAGCGGGAGGGCCTTCGAGACCCAGTACTTC. It codes for CASSLEGRSGRAFETQYF.

The chain has TRBV5-1 and TRBJ2-1; TRBD2 agrees at 9 bases. In germline, CDR1 is SGHRS, CDR2 YFSETQ. Trimming cost V 2 bases and J 0 bases; bases outside gene matches: 6. The CDR3 spans 17 residues. CDR3 coding DNA: TGCGCCAGCAGCTTCAGACTAGCGGCCAGCTCCTACAATGAGCAGTTCTTC. Its translation is CASSFRLAASSYNEQFF.

Comment on this clone: One end of the junction is discordant with germline, which a read error may explain. The chain employs TRBV4-3 and TRBJ2-3; 7 nucleotides align to TRBD2. Germline assignment: CDR1 LGHNA and CDR2 YSLEER. The CDR3 covers 18 residues. The CDR3: CVSSQEFGGRALTDTQYF. The CDR3 DNA is TGCGTCAGCAGCCAAGAATTCGGGGGGAGGGCCCTCACAGATACGCAGTATTTT.

The chain joins TRBV11-3 to TRBJ2-1; maybe TRBD2 (6 bases). V lost 1 base, J lost 2 bases, and 15 bases lay in between. Per the germline V gene, CDR1 is SGHNT and CDR2 is YENEEA. The CDR3 is made up of 17 amino acids. This chain's CDR3 is CASSLVLGGRPYNEQFF. The CDR3 coding sequence is TGTGCCAGCAGCTTAGTATTGGGAGGCCGCCCCTACAATGAGCAGTTCTTC.

The chain uses TRBV9 and TRBJ1-2; possible D gene TRBD1, 5 bases. Trimming removed 3 bases at V and 4 bases at J, with 19 bases between. CDR3 length equals 16 residues. Germline CDR1 reads SGDLS; CDR2 reads YYNGEE. The CDR3 DNA sequence: TGTGCCAGCAGCGCCTCGGGACTTCAAGTAGTCTATGGCTACACCTTC. Its translation: CASSASGLQVVYGYTF. Variable domain in full (rest from reference TRBV9 and TRBJ1-2): DSGVTQTPKHLITATGQRVTLRCSPRSGDLSVYWYQQSLDQGLQFLIQYYNGEERAKGNILERFSAQQFPDLHSELNLSSLELGDSALYFCASSASGLQVVYGYTFGSGTRLTVV.

V gene TRBV4-3 combines with J gene TRBJ2-5, with a weak D call TRBD2 (6 bases). Trimming stripped 0 bases from V and 2 bases from J, with 10 bases between. This CDR3 has 15 residues. Germline loops: CDR1 LGHNA, CDR2 YSLEER. In DNA form, the CDR3 reads TGCGCCAGCAGCCAAGATACGACTAGTCAAGAGACCCAGTACTTC. It translates to CASSQDTTSQETQYF.

The chain has TRBV28 and TRBJ2-7, with D maybe TRBD2 (5 bases). V was pared by 2 bases and J by 3 bases, with 8 bases between. In germline, CDR1 is MDHEN, CDR2 SYDVKM. This CDR3 region has 13 residues. Here the CDR3 reads CASSLGGNYEQYF. CDR3 DNA: TGTGCCAGCAGTTTAGGAGGCAACTACGAGCAGTACTTC.

This clone occurred once. V gene TRBV6-6 combines with J gene TRBJ1-3; D is possibly TRBD1 (5 bases). Germline V lookup: CDR1 MNHNY, CDR2 SVGAGI (reference sequence). This CDR3 is 16 amino acids long. Trimming removed 6 bases from V and 1 base from J, with 16 bases in between. The CDR3 region has the DNA TGTGCCAGCAGACCCCCATCTTCAGGGTCTGGAAACACCATATATTTT. As protein: CASRPPSSGSGNTIYF.

The count of this clone is one. V gene TRBV7-2 combines with J gene TRBJ2-7, with 7 bases identical to TRBD1. Germline CDR1 and CDR2: SGHTA and FQGNSA. The V gene end was trimmed by 1 base and the J gene end by 3 bases; junction bases not matched to a gene: 3. The CDR3 extends over 14 amino acids. CDR3 residues: CASSLDGDSYEQYF. The CDR3 DNA sequence: TGTGCCAGCAGCTTAGACGGGGACAGCTACGAGCAGTACTTC.